A single sample gave rise to the 25 T cell receptor beta chains below, sequenced in a study of cytomegalovirus exposure and HLA in healthy donors. Both 60 Vbeta primers and 13 Jbeta primers went into the PCR. Sequencing used immunoSEQ multiplex PCR; TCRdb keeps in-frame clones, though not all of them. The sample holds approximately 120,000 clones; under 85% are singletons and the top ten take roughly 11%. The sample was PBMCs. The receptors here all came from a man in his forties in good health and CMV-seropositive.

The chain has TRBV29-1 and TRBJ1-4, with TRBD1 identical over 7 bases. With V trimmed by 2 bases and J by 6 bases, 9 bases remained unmatched. This CDR3 region has 15 residues. Per the germline V gene, CDR1 is SQVTM and CDR2 is ANQGSEA. In nucleotides, the CDR3 is TGCAGCGTTGAATCCGCCCAGGGGGGTCATGAAAAACTGTTTTTT. Translated: CSVESAQGGHEKLFF.

CDR3 amino acids: CASSLAPPGTAKTYEQYF. In nucleotides, the CDR3 is TGTGCCAGCAGCTTAGCCCCCCCCGGGACAGCAAAGACCTACGAGCAGTACTTC. This sequence joins TRBV7-9 and TRBJ2-7, with 7 bases identical to TRBD1. There are 18 residues in the CDR3. CDR1 is SEHNR and CDR2 is FQNEAQ in the germline V gene (reference sequence). V shed 0 bases and J 2 bases; nucleotides not matched to a gene: 13.

The V and J genes are TRBV27 and TRBJ2-3; D uncertain. The CDR3 totals 14 residues. Germline loops: CDR1 MNHEY, CDR2 SMNVEV (reference sequence). The V and J ends lost 2 bases and 6 bases respectively, with 12 bases between them. In DNA, the CDR3 is TGTGCCAGCAGTTTAAGCAGGTCGTATGATACGCAGTATTTT. Its translation: CASSLSRSYDTQYF.

The V call is TRBV27, the J call TRBJ2-3; 12 nucleotides match TRBD2. The CDR3 runs 16 residues. With 2 bases clipped from V and 3 bases from J, the junction kept 3 bases outside the gene matches. Germline-derived CDR1 and CDR2 are MNHEY and SMNVEV (reference sequence). CDR3 nucleotide sequence: TGTGCCAGCAGTTTAGGACTAGCGGGGCCGACAGATACGCAGTATTTT. The encoded protein is CASSLGLAGPTDTQYF.

This clone was counted between two and nine times. V and J are TRBV19 and TRBJ2-5; 7 nucleotides match TRBD2. This CDR3 region has 14 residues. Germline-derived CDR1 and CDR2 are LNHDA and SQIVND (reference sequence). The V segment lost 6 bases and the J segment 4 bases; nucleotides outside the gene matches: 8. The CDR3 DNA reads as TGTGCCAGTAGCCCCTGGGGGGGAGGAGAGACCCAGTACTTC. Encoded protein: CASSPWGGGETQYF.

This clone has only a few counts. This chain uses TRBV15 with TRBJ2-3; D gene ambiguous. CDR1 LNHNV and CDR2 YYDKDF come from the germline V gene (reference sequence). V lost 2 bases, J lost 1 base, and 16 bases lay in between. The CDR3 covers 17 residues. In nucleotides, the CDR3 is TGTGCCACCAGCAGATCTCCGAGCACCCAAGGCACAGATACGCAGTATTTT. Translation gives CATSRSPSTQGTDTQYF. The entire variable domain, with the rest obtained from reference TRBV15 and TRBJ2-3, is as follows: DAMVIQNPRYQVTQFGKPVTLSCSQTLNHNVMYWYQQKSSQAPKLLFHYYDKDFNNEADTPDNFQSRRPNTSFCFLDIRSPGLGDTAMYLCATSRSPSTQGTDTQYFGPGTRLTVL.

This clone was recorded a few times. The chain carries TRBV7-3 and TRBJ2-3; possible D gene TRBD2, 7 bases. The CDR3 is 13 amino acids. The germline gives CDR1 SGHTA, CDR2 FQGTGA. Trimming took off 5 bases at V and 7 bases at J, with 13 bases between the two ends. The CDR3 sequence is CASSHGGANTQYF. The CDR3 nucleotides read TGTGCCAGCAGCCATGGGGGGGCGAATACGCAGTATTTT.

The rearrangement joins TRBV11-2 to TRBJ2-7; 8 positions agree with TRBD1. With V trimmed by 7 bases and J by 2 bases, 7 bases remained unmatched. Germline V gives CDR1 SGHAT, CDR2 FQNNGV. The CDR3 covers 14 residues. DNA for the CDR3: TGTGCCAGCAACTCGGACAGGGTGACCTACGAGCAGTACTTC. As protein: CASNSDRVTYEQYF. Looking up the rest from reference TRBV11-2 and TRBJ2-7 gives the full variable domain: EAGVAQSPRYKIIEKRQSVAFWCNPISGHATLYWYQQILGQGPKLLIQFQNNGVVDDSQLPKDRFSAERLKGVDSTLKIQPAKLEDSAVYLCASNSDRVTYEQYFGPGTRLTVT.

The chain recombines TRBV7-2 with TRBJ2-2; the D is unclear. CDR3 length: 15 amino acids. V was shortened by 5 bases and J by 3 bases, with 13 bases between the two germline ends. CDR1 and CDR2 (germline): SGHTA, FQGNSA. As DNA, the CDR3 is TGTGCCAGCAGCCCCCTAGTCTGGCACACCGGGGAGCTGTTTTTT. Protein: CASSPLVWHTGELFF.

J is TRBJ1-6 and V is TRBV7-6, with TRBD1 matching over 7 bases. This CDR3 has 14 residues. Germline V gene data show CDR1 as SGHVS and CDR2 as FNYEAQ. V was pared by 5 bases and J by 13 bases, with 11 bases of the junction left unmatched. The CDR3 coding sequence is TGTGCCAGCAGCAAAGACAGGGTTCATAGCCCCCTCCACTTT. Its protein is CASSKDRVHSPLHF.

There are a few counts of this clone. V is TRBV4-3 and J is TRBJ2-2, with 7 bases identical to TRBD2. The V and J ends lost 1 base and 5 bases, in that order; junction bases with no gene match: 4. The CDR3 runs 15 residues. Germline V CDR1 and CDR2: LGHNA, YSLEER. The CDR3 region is CASSQAQGGTGELFF. CDR3 bases: TGCGCCAGCAGCCAAGCTCAGGGAGGGACCGGGGAGCTGTTTTTT.

This clone was counted only a few times. J is TRBJ2-5 and V is TRBV30, with a possible D match to TRBD1 (7 bases). Looked up from germline, CDR1 is GTSNPN and CDR2 is SVGIG (reference sequence). This CDR3 comprises 14 residues. With 6 bases removed from V and 5 bases from J, the gap between germline ends came to 19 bases. The CDR3 sequence: CACKSRGAGETQYF. CDR3 sequence (DNA): TGTGCCTGTAAGAGCAGGGGGGCAGGGGAGACCCAGTACTTC. Using reference TRBV30 and TRBJ2-5 for the parts outside the CDR3, the full variable domain is SQTIHQWPATLVQPVGSPLSLECTVEGTSNPNLYWYRQAAGRGLQLLFYSVGIGQISSEVPQNLSASRPQDRQFILSSKKLLLSDSGFYLCACKSRGAGETQYFGPGTRLLVL.

V usage is TRBV7-6 and J usage is TRBJ2-1; 7 positions match TRBD1. The length of the CDR3 is 15 residues. CDR1 and CDR2 from the germline V gene are SGHVS and FNYEAQ. Losses at the gene ends were 3 bases for V and 7 bases for J; bases not matched to a gene: 9. CDR3 DNA: TGTGCCAGCAGCTTCCAGATGAGGGGGCTGAATGAGCAGTTCTTC. Its translation is CASSFQMRGLNEQFF.

This chain links TRBV4-2 with TRBJ1-3, with D tentatively TRBD1 (6 bases). CDR3 length: 15 residues. Germline V gene sequence: CDR1 LGHNA, CDR2 YNFKEQ. V was trimmed by 4 bases and J by 3 bases, leaving 13 bases between them. CDR3 sequence (DNA): TGTGCCAGCAGCCCCGACTTAGGGGGTGGAAACACCATATATTTT. As protein: CASSPDLGGGNTIYF.

This clone was seen at least ten times. The rearrangement uses TRBV7-2 and TRBJ1-5; TRBD1 might be the D (6 bases). CDR1 is SGHTA, CDR2 FQGNSA, per germline. This CDR3 is built from 15 residues. Trimming took 5 bases from V and 4 from J, leaving 15 bases between them. The CDR3 sequence is CASSLRGGPNQPQHF. CDR3 sequence (DNA): TGTGCCAGCAGCCTCCGGGGGGGGCCAAATCAGCCCCAGCATTTT.

This chain links TRBV18 with TRBJ2-7, with D unresolved. The CDR3 has 13 amino acids. CDR1 is KGHSH, CDR2 LQKENI, per germline. Trimming pared 8 bases from V and 2 bases from J, leaving 13 bases between. In nucleotides, the CDR3 is TGTGCCAGCGCCACAGCCGGAACCTACGAGCAGTACTTC. It yields the protein CASATAGTYEQYF.

V usage is TRBV10-3 and J usage is TRBJ2-5, with D maybe TRBD2 (6 bases). Deletions cut 3 bases from V and 1 base from J, with 9 bases between. The CDR3 extends over 14 amino acids. From germline, CDR1 is ENHRY and CDR2 SYGVKD. In DNA form, the CDR3 reads TGTGCCATCAGTGATGGAGGGATCCAAGAGACCCAGTACTTC. It is translated as CAISDGGIQETQYF.

The chain is built from TRBV12-2 and TRBJ1-4; TRBD1 reflects the table's D call only, with no check against the DNA. TRBV12-2 has pseudogene status. The CDR3 is 17 amino acids. This CDR3 is CASRLGPGGNIDEKLFF. In DNA, the CDR3 is TGTGCAAGTCGCCTAGGCCCAGGGGGCAATATAGATGAAAAACTGTTTTTT.

In its sample, this clone was seen once. The rearrangement links TRBV7-2 to TRBJ2-1; TRBD2 is a possible D gene (5 bases). This CDR3 spans 13 amino acids. V was pared by 5 bases and J by 8 bases, with 13 bases between. Germline V CDR1 and CDR2: SGHTA, FQGNSA. The CDR3 here is CASSVGLYDEQFF. The CDR3 DNA follows: TGTGCCAGCAGCGTAGGACTTTACGATGAGCAGTTCTTC.

The chain recombines TRBV6-5 with TRBJ2-5; D is unresolved. The J call is in doubt because the DNA end fits TRBJ2-7 better. The CDR3 sequence is 15 residues long. From germline, CDR1 is MNHEY and CDR2 SVGAGI. The CDR3 DNA reads as TGTGCCAGCAGTTACTCAGGAGCCTCCTCCTACGAGCAGTACTTC. Protein: CASSYSGASSYEQYF.

The chain joins TRBV7-8 to TRBJ2-7; no reliable D call. V lost 0 bases, J lost 5 bases, and 11 bases lay in between. CDR1 and CDR2 (germline): SGHVS, FQNEAQ. The CDR3 is 14 amino acids. The CDR3 nucleotides read TGTGCCAGCAGCTTAGCAGGCGTAGCAAACGAGCAGTACTTC. This gives the protein CASSLAGVANEQYF.

This clone was recorded only once. The chain links TRBV5-4 to TRBJ1-2; D gene unclear. Germline lookup yields CDR1 SGHNT and CDR2 YYREEE (reference sequence). Trimming cost V 2 bases and J 0 bases, with 8 bases left between them. The CDR3 is made up of 14 amino acids. The CDR3 loop is CASSFPSANYGYTF. The CDR3 DNA is TGTGCCAGCAGCTTCCCTTCAGCTAACTATGGCTACACCTTC.

The V call is TRBV19, the J call TRBJ1-5, with 10 bases that match TRBD1. V gave up 9 bases and J gave up 5 bases; unmatched junction bases: 13. The CDR3 covers 16 residues. CDR1 LNHDA and CDR2 SQIVND come from the germline V gene (reference sequence). In DNA, the CDR3 is TGTGCCAGCCCAACTCGACAGGGGGCGAGGGATCAGCCCCAGCATTTT. This gives the protein CASPTRQGARDQPQHF.

The chain employs TRBV6-6 and TRBJ1-1; D gene uncertain. The germline CDR1 and CDR2 sequences are MNHNY and SVGAGI (reference sequence). There are 15 residues in the CDR3. Trimming took off 6 bases at V and 1 base at J, with 15 bases between the two ends. The CDR3 region is CASRSTLGRNTEAFF. The CDR3 DNA sequence: TGTGCCAGCAGGTCTACTTTAGGGAGGAACACTGAAGCTTTCTTT.

The rearrangement joins TRBV6-5 to TRBJ1-3, with unresolved D. Trimming took 6 bases from V and 2 from J, leaving 14 bases between them. Germline CDR1 is MNHEY and CDR2 is SVGAGI. This CDR3 contains 15 residues. CDR3 amino acids: CASRAMDLAGNTIYF. In DNA form, the CDR3 reads TGTGCCAGCAGGGCTATGGACTTAGCTGGAAACACCATATATTTT.